The 17 T cell receptor beta chains below were found in one sample sequenced in a study of regulatory T cells. Study-wide results and limits: Hydrophobic residues at CDR3 positions 6 and 7 were enriched in conventional CD4+ T cells of CD3G-deficient patients.

The primer mix had 52 TRBV and 13 TRBJ primers. The protocol was immunoSEQ multiplex PCR, while the TCRdb copy is restricted to in-frame clones and leaves out a portion. The repertoire has over 25,000 clones, less than 95% of them found once; the top ten carry around 1.5%. No antigen has been assigned to these receptors. What was sequenced was conventional CD4+ T cells sorted from blood. These receptor sequences come from a person under 35 with CD3G deficiency.

This clone was seen only once. This chain links TRBV5-1 with TRBJ2-1, with D possibly matching TRBD2 (5 bases). Germline lookup yields CDR1 SGHRS and CDR2 YFSETQ. Deletions cut 3 bases from V and 10 bases from J, with 17 bases between. This CDR3 has 14 residues. The CDR3 sequence: CASSSRTGVGEQFF. DNA of the CDR3: TGCGCCAGCAGCTCGCGGACTGGCGTAGGGGAGCAGTTCTTC.

The rearrangement joins TRBV6-6 to TRBJ1-2; D is uncertain. The CDR3 sequence is 13 residues long. Germline CDR1 is MNHNY and CDR2 is SVGAGI (reference sequence). The germline V and J ends were trimmed by 6 bases and 8 bases, with 16 bases remaining between them. The CDR3: CASSLEMQVGYTF. CDR3 sequence (DNA): TGTGCCAGCAGCCTGGAGATGCAAGTAGGCTACACCTTC.

The chain recombines TRBV6-4 with TRBJ1-2; 7 nucleotides agree with TRBD1. CDR3 length: 14 amino acids. Germline CDR1 and CDR2: MRHNA and SNTAGT. Trimming at V came to 6 bases and at J to 0 bases, leaving 4 bases not matched to a gene. The CDR3 DNA reads TGTGCCAGCAGCCAGACAGGGACTAACTATGGCTACACCTTC. This codes for CASSQTGTNYGYTF.

The chain carries TRBV6-1 and TRBJ2-1; TRBD2 agrees at 8 bases. The CDR3 covers 15 residues. Germline CDR1 reads MNHNS; CDR2 reads SASEGT. V shed 3 bases, J shed 8 bases, and the junction held 9 bases outside the gene matches. CDR3 residues: CASSDPPSGHHEQFF. For the CDR3, the DNA is TGTGCCAGCAGTGATCCCCCTAGCGGGCACCATGAGCAGTTCTTC.

V and J are TRBV5-1 and TRBJ2-2; no firm D call. Trimming pared 3 bases from V and 5 bases from J, leaving 11 bases between. The CDR3 extends over 14 amino acids. CDR1 and CDR2 from the germline V gene are SGHRS and YFSETQ. The CDR3 DNA reads as TGCGCCAGCAGCTCCTTACCCGCGACCGGGGAGCTGTTTTTT. Its translation: CASSSLPATGELFF. Full variable domain (missing parts from reference TRBV5-1 and TRBJ2-2): KAGVTQTPRYLIKTRGQQVTLSCSPISGHRSVSWYQQTPGQGLQFLFEYFSETQRNKGNFPGRFSGRQFSNSRSEMNVSTLELGDSALYLCASSSLPATGELFFGEGSRLTVL.

The chain combines TRBV30 with TRBJ1-5; D perhaps matches TRBD1 (5 bases). Trimming shortened V by 2 bases and J by 2 bases, and 16 bases separated the two germline ends. CDR3 length: 16 residues. Germline V CDR1 and CDR2: GTSNPN, SVGIG (reference sequence). The CDR3 bases are TGTGCCTGGAGTCTATTCCACCTGGGGGGCAATCAGCCCCAGCATTTT. This sequence encodes CAWSLFHLGGNQPQHF.

The rearrangement uses TRBV7-9 and TRBJ1-6; D is possibly TRBD1 (5 bases). CDR1 and CDR2 from the germline V gene are SEHNR and FQNEAQ (reference sequence). Trimming cost V 5 bases and J 0 bases, with 14 bases left between them. This CDR3 has 17 residues. CDR3 loop: CASSRDRRSSYNSPLHF. CDR3 bases: TGTGCCAGCAGCCGGGACCGACGGAGCTCCTATAATTCACCCCTCCACTTT.

The chain links TRBV18 to TRBJ2-5, with TRBD2 matching 7 bases. The ends lost 4 bases at V and 11 bases at J; junction bases unmatched: 10. The length of the CDR3 is 13 residues. Germline assignment: CDR1 KGHSH and CDR2 LQKENI. This CDR3 is CASSLLAGREQYF. Written as DNA, the CDR3 is TGTGCCAGCTCACTATTAGCGGGTCGGGAGCAGTACTTC.

The rearrangement uses TRBV29-1 and TRBJ1-1; D gene uncertain. The V and J ends lost 7 bases and 8 bases respectively, with 20 bases between them. Germline V gene sequence: CDR1 SQVTM, CDR2 ANQGSEA. The CDR3 spans 13 residues. The CDR3 is CSAIGQSPSEAFF. Written as DNA, the CDR3 is TGCAGCGCAATCGGTCAGAGCCCATCAGAAGCTTTCTTT.

The V and J genes are TRBV27 and TRBJ1-2; D uncertain. The CDR3 contains 15 residues. CDR1 is MNHEY and CDR2 is SMNVEV in the germline V gene (reference sequence). Trimming cost V 2 bases and J 4 bases, with 14 bases left between them. The CDR3 DNA is TGTGCCAGCAGTTTACGGTCGGCAGCCCCCTATGGCTACACCTTC. Protein: CASSLRSAAPYGYTF.

The CDR3 region is CASSREFPGPNQGEQYF. DNA of the CDR3: TGTGCCAGCTCACGGGAATTCCCGGGACCCAACCAGGGCGAGCAGTACTTC. The gene calls are TRBV18 and TRBJ2-7; tentatively, D is TRBD1 or TRBD2 (5 bases each). Germline V gene lookup returns CDR1 KGHSH and CDR2 LQKENI. This CDR3 is built from 17 residues. Trimming stripped 4 bases from V and 6 bases from J, with 25 bases between.

The CDR3 sequence is CASSLNSPYEQYF. The CDR3 DNA reads as TGTGCCAGCAGTCTCAACAGTCCCTACGAGCAGTACTTC. The V and J genes are TRBV6-1 and TRBJ2-7; the D is unclear. The CDR3 runs to 13 residues. Trimming stripped 5 bases from V and 2 bases from J, with 10 bases between. Per germline, CDR1 MNHNS and CDR2 SASEGT.

In nucleotides, the CDR3 is TGTGCCAGCACCCCATCAAGGGGGCTCGGCTACACCTTC. It translates to CASTPSRGLGYTF. The rearrangement joins TRBV6-1 to TRBJ1-2, with 7 bases identical to TRBD1. V lost 7 bases to trimming and J lost 8 bases; unmatched junction nucleotides: 10. The CDR3 consists of 13 residues. CDR1 and CDR2 from the germline V gene are MNHNS and SASEGT.

The chain joins TRBV4-1 to TRBJ1-1; D remains unclear. This CDR3 has 13 amino acids. Trimming took off 4 bases at V and 5 bases at J, with 11 bases between the two ends. In germline, CDR1 is MGHRA, CDR2 YSYEKL. The CDR3 DNA sequence: TGCGCCAGCAGCCTCGTCACTGATACTGAAGCTTTCTTT. Protein: CASSLVTDTEAFF.

The sample holds a few counts of this clone. This sequence joins TRBV28 and TRBJ2-2; 8 nucleotides align to TRBD2. Trimming cost V 8 bases and J 5 bases; bases outside gene matches: 4. This CDR3 is built from 13 residues. Germline V gene sequence: CDR1 MDHEN, CDR2 SYDVKM. DNA for the CDR3: TGTGCCAGCTCCGGGACTAGGACCGGGGAGCTGTTTTTT. The encoded protein is CASSGTRTGELFF.

This clone was picked up one time. The V and J genes are TRBV30 and TRBJ1-5, with 7 positions matching TRBD1. This CDR3 spans 13 amino acids. Germline V gives CDR1 GTSNPN, CDR2 SVGIG (reference sequence). CDR3 nucleotide sequence: TGTGCGGCGGGACACAGGGGAGGTCAGCCCCAGCATTTT. Protein sequence: CAAGHRGGQPQHF.

This chain's CDR3 is CASSQTGVLFF. CDR3 sequence (DNA): TGCGCCAGCAGCCAAACCGGGGTCCTGTTTTTT. V gene TRBV4-1 combines with J gene TRBJ1-4; no firm D call. V was clipped by 2 bases and J by 14 bases, with 9 bases between them. The CDR3 is 11 amino acids. Germline lookup yields CDR1 MGHRA and CDR2 YSYEKL.